This T cell receptor (beta chain) was retrieved from a study of T cell repertoires in cytomegalovirus infection (dated by TCRdb to between 2018 and 2020). Regarding the complete study: Donor HLA type was relevant to the analysis, because carriage of CMV infection together with the matching HLA type was indicated by public TCR beta signatures.

Sequencing relied on an Illumina HiSeq 1500. TCRdb ran its own pipeline on the public reads, namely fastp trimming at Q25 and MiXCR clone calling, and kept in-frame beta chains. CDR3 protein sequences are deduplicated, and each keeps its most common genes and DNA. The sample includes fewer than 300,000 distinct CDR3 sequences, with about a quarter observed a single time. 11% to 15% of the sample is held by the ten biggest clonotypes. This clonotype has a handful of counts. Its antigen is not yet known. The input lacks base qualities; no much larger clone sits a single base away. Results the study describes overall, beyond this receptor: In the ex vivo response, HLA-C-restricted CMV-specific TCR beta clonotypes were dominant, and in two of eight donors the single most frequent clonotype came from this HLA-C-restricted group. In both this cohort and an independent cohort of several hundred donors, the cumulative frequency of public TCR beta family members distinguished carriers of CMV infection plus the relevant HLA type.

The germline V gene encodes CDR1 MDHEN and CDR2 SYDVKM. The CDR3, from cysteine to phenylalanine, totals 15 residues. The entry retains the CDR3 DNA only, 45 bases that are in frame from base 1. V was cut back by 8 bases and J by 4 bases, leaving a gap of 19 bases between them. The sequence was collected from a human donor in good health (CMV status not recorded). Some clones in this sample may be carry-over from other donors' samples. The source material was PBMCs. The rearrangement joined TRBV28 to TRBJ2-3; the D gene is tentatively TRBD1 or TRBD2, each matching 5 bases. The CDR3 region has the sequence CASGKPEWGPDTQYF. The nucleotide sequence reads TGTGCCAGCGGTAAACCGGAATGGGGACCAGATACGCAGTATTTT.